These T cell receptor beta chains were read from a single sample in a study of blood T cell repertoires in COVID-19. Clones were sequenced by immunoSEQ multiplex PCR, and TCRdb holds only the in-frame ones, with some missing. Of more than 250,000 clones listed, approximately 88% are singletons. The sample was peripheral blood. Receptors were obtained from a human donor in a cohort sampled during active COVID-19. Both conserved end residues are part of each CDR3. A D gene is named only where the DNA matches it firmly. Clone size, where shown, is once, few, many, or a class for clones that have expanded.

clone_size d_call j_call v_call cdr3_nt cdr3_aa
. . TRBJ1-4 TRBV7-9 TGTGCCAGCAGGCCGACAGGCCTTAATGAAAAACTGTTTTTT CASRPTGLNEKLFF
. . TRBJ1-4 TRBV30 TGTGCCTGGAGTTTCGGGGGTGCAACTAATGAAAAACTGTTTTTT CAWSFGGATNEKLFF
few . TRBJ1-2 TRBV3-1/TRBV3-2 TGTGCCAGCAGCTTACCAGGTTATGGCTACACCTTC CASSLPGYGYTF
. . TRBJ1-1 TRBV7-2 TGTGCCAGCAGGCGTGACAGGAACACTGAAGCTTTCTTT CASRRDRNTEAFF
. . TRBJ2-1 TRBV11-2 TGTGCCAGCAGCTTAGAAGGTGGGAGATCATATCATGAGCAGTTCTTC CASSLEGGRSYHEQFF
. . TRBJ2-7 TRBV6-5 TGTGCCAGCACCGCAGGGAAGTTATACGAGCAGTACTTC CASTAGKLYEQYF
. . TRBJ1-2 TRBV24-1 TGTGCCACCAGCAGGTTTGGCTATGGCTACACCTTC CATSRFGYGYTF
once TRBD1 TRBJ2-5 TRBV27 TGTGCCAGCAGTTTCACAGGGGTCTACCAAGAGACCCAGTACTTC CASSFTGVYQETQYF
few . TRBJ1-5 TRBV6-2/TRBV6-3 TGTGCCAGCAGTTACCCCGACTGGTATAGCAATCAGCCCCAGCATTTT CASSYPDWYSNQPQHF
. TRBD1 TRBJ1-6 TRBV30 TGTGCCTGGAGTATGCGAACAGGGGGCCGGTCACCCCTCCACTTT CAWSMRTGGRSPLHF
. . TRBJ2-3 TRBV2 TGTGCCAGCATGGGGAGACGTAGCACAGATACGCAGTATTTT CASMGRRSTDTQYF
. . TRBJ2-1 TRBV7-2 TGTGCCAGCAGCGCCCGGACTAAGAATAATGAGCAGTTCTTC CASSARTKNNEQFF
. TRBD1 TRBJ1-2 TRBV28 TGTGCCAGCAACTATCACGGACAGGGTACTAACTATGGCTACACCTTC CASNYHGQGTNYGYTF
. TRBD1 TRBJ2-7 TRBV13 TGTGCCAGCAGCTCGATACCCCGCCCGGACAGGGGATCCTACGAGCAGTACTTC CASSSIPRPDRGSYEQYF
. . TRBJ2-6 TRBV6-5 TGTGCCAGCAGTCGTCTACAGGGTCCCAACGTCCTGACTTTC CASSRLQGPNVLTF
. . TRBJ1-2 TRBV30 TGTGCCTGGACCCTAGACGGGTCGGGGAGCTATGGCTACACCTTC CAWTLDGSGSYGYTF
. TRBD1 TRBJ1-2 TRBV2 TGTGCCAGCATTCACAGGGGTTTAAACTATGGCTACACCTTC CASIHRGLNYGYTF
. . TRBJ1-5 TRBV28 TGTGCCAGCAGTCGGGGGGCAAAAGGTAGCAATCAGCCCCAGCATTTT CASSRGAKGSNQPQHF
few . TRBJ1-2 TRBV11-3 TGTGCCAGCAGCTTATCAGGGGATGGCTACACCTTC CASSLSGDGYTF
. . TRBJ2-7 TRBV21-1 TGTGCCAGCAGCAAAGAGGACAGGGGGCTCAGCGGGACGTTCCAGCAGTACTTC CASSKEDRGLSGTFQQYF
. . TRBJ1-2 TRBV3-1/TRBV3-2 TGTGCCAGCAGCCAAGATCTCGCCGGTAACTATGGCTACACCTTC CASSQDLAGNYGYTF
. TRBD1 TRBJ2-1 TRBV28 TGTGCCAGCAGCGAGGGGGACAGGGGCCATGAGCAGTTCTTC CASSEGDRGHEQFF
. TRBD1 TRBJ2-2 TRBV2 TGTGCCAGTCGACAGGGGGCGGGCACCGGGGAGCTGTTTTTT CASRQGAGTGELFF
. TRBD2 TRBJ2-3 TRBV10-3 TGTGCCATCAGGCTAGCGGGCGCAGATACGCAGTATTTT CAIRLAGADTQYF
. . TRBJ2-6 TRBV28 TGTGCCAGCACCTCCTGGGCTAGCGGGGCCAACGTCCTGACTTTC CASTSWASGANVLTF
. . TRBJ1-1 TRBV9 TGTGCCAGCAGCGGGACAGAGAACACTGAAGCTTTCTTT CASSGTENTEAFF
. . TRBJ1-2 TRBV28 TGTGCCAGCACTCCCGGGTTGCATATGAAGGGCTACACCTTC CASTPGLHMKGYTF
. TRBD1 TRBJ1-2 TRBV28 TGTCCGCACCCGGGACAGGGGTCCGCGAAATTCAACTATGGCTACACCTTC CPHPGQGSAKFNYGYTF
. TRBD1 TRBJ2-7 TRBV24-1 TGTGCCACCAGTGATACAGGGGGGCCCGAGCAGTACTTC CATSDTGGPEQYF
. TRBD1 TRBJ1-2 TRBV5-4 TGTGCCAGCAGCTGGGACGGTCGACAGGGGGCGCGAGGCTACACCTTC CASSWDGRQGARGYTF
once TRBD1 TRBJ2-7 TRBV10-3 TGTGCCATCAGTGCTTTACAGGGGGCGGGCGAGCAGTACTTC CAISALQGAGEQYF
. . TRBJ2-7 TRBV6-6 TGTGCCAGCAGTTACGCGGGACTGGAGCAGTACTTC CASSYAGLEQYF
. . TRBJ2-5 TRBV10-3 TGTGCCATCAGGGGGGCTAGTAAACAGACCCAGTACTTC CAIRGASKQTQYF
. TRBD1 TRBJ1-5 TRBV19 TGTGCCAGTGCCAGAGACAGGGGAGAGGGGCAGCCCCAGCATTTT CASARDRGEGQPQHF
. . TRBJ1-1 TRBV13 TGTGCCAGCAGCTTAGGGAGGTTGCGGGCATCTGGAGCTTTCTTT CASSLGRLRASGAFF
. TRBD1 TRBJ1-1 TRBV5-1 TGCGCCAGCAGCAGGACAGGTTCAGGGTTTGGTTTTGTGAACACTGAAGCTTTCTTT CASSRTGSGFGFVNTEAFF
. TRBD2 TRBJ2-7 TRBV7-6 TGTGCCAGCAGCTTAGGATTAGCGGGAGACGGACACGAGCAGTACTTC CASSLGLAGDGHEQYF
few . TRBJ1-1 TRBV7-9 TGTGCCAGCAGCCTCCGACAGTTCCCTGAAGCTTTCTTT CASSLRQFPEAFF
. . TRBJ2-3 TRBV19 TGTGCCAGTAGTTGGTCTAGCTTTGACACAGATACGCAGTATTTT CASSWSSFDTDTQYF
. . TRBJ1-2 TRBV3-1/TRBV3-2 TGTGCCAGCAGCCAGTGGAGGAGGGACCCAGACCCGGATAACTATGGCTACACCTTC CASSQWRRDPDPDNYGYTF
. . TRBJ1-3 TRBV7-9 TGTGCCAGCAGCTTGGGGCAGGCTTTCTCTGGAAACACCATATATTTT CASSLGQAFSGNTIYF
. . TRBJ2-7 TRBV3-1/TRBV3-2 TGTGCCAGCAGCCCGCCCGGGAGATTGTACGAGCAGTACTTC CASSPPGRLYEQYF
. TRBD2 TRBJ2-5 TRBV4-3 TGCGCCAGCAGCCAAGAACGGGGGGTCAGGCAGACCCAGTACTTC CASSQERGVRQTQYF
. . TRBJ2-6 TRBV19 TGTGCCAGTACGAGGGGACACAGCTCTGGGGCCAACGTCCTGACTTTC CASTRGHSSGANVLTF
once TRBD1 TRBJ1-4 TRBV30 TGTGCCTGGAGTGGAGGGACAGGTCCTGAAAAACTGTTTTTT CAWSGGTGPEKLFF
. . TRBJ1-1 TRBV6-6 TGTGCCAGCAGTCCCCCCTGGGCTCAACGGGGCACTGAAGCTTTCTTT CASSPPWAQRGTEAFF
once TRBD2 TRBJ2-7 TRBV11-2 TGTGCCAGCAGCTCGGGGACTAGCGGGGGCCTACTAGTCGCCTACGAGCAGTACTTC CASSSGTSGGLLVAYEQYF
few TRBD2 TRBJ2-1 TRBV5-4 TGTGCCAGCAGCTTGAGTCTAGCGGGAGGTAGCTCCTACAATGAGCAGTTCTTC CASSLSLAGGSSYNEQFF
. . TRBJ2-7 TRBV6-1 TGTGCCAGCAGTGACCCCGGGACACAGAACTCCTACGAGCAGTACTTC CASSDPGTQNSYEQYF
few . TRBJ1-1 TRBV9 TGTGCCAGCAGCGTGTCCGGCACGGGGAGGACTGAAGCTTTCTTT CASSVSGTGRTEAFF